Given below is one T cell receptor (beta chain) in context. The sample holds other DNA sequences that translate to the same CDR3. Assay: immunoSEQ multiplex PCR; the TCRdb copy retains only in-frame clones and omits some. The sample has around 65,000 clones; approximately 84% are singletons. The germline V gene encodes CDR1 KGHSH and CDR2 LQKENI. Deletions cut 3 bases from V and 1 base from J, with 3 bases between. CDR3 length equals 12 residues. These data are taken from a study of technical replicates of blood from a handful of donors. The V call is TRBV18, the J call TRBJ2-5; D uncertain. The TCR comes from a human donor in good health. Some clones in this sample may be carry-over from other donors' samples. The sequenced material came from PBMCs. The CDR3 here is CASSPSQETQYF. CDR3 nucleotide sequence: TGTGCCAGCTCACCCAGCCAAGAGACCCAGTACTTC. Together with reference TRBV18 and TRBJ2-5, the CDR3 gives the full variable domain: NAGVMQNPRHLVRRRGQEARLRCSPMKGHSHVYWYRQLPEEGLKFMVYLQKENIIDESGMPKERFSAEFPKEGPSILRIQQVVRGDSAAYFCASSPSQETQYFGPGTRLLVL.